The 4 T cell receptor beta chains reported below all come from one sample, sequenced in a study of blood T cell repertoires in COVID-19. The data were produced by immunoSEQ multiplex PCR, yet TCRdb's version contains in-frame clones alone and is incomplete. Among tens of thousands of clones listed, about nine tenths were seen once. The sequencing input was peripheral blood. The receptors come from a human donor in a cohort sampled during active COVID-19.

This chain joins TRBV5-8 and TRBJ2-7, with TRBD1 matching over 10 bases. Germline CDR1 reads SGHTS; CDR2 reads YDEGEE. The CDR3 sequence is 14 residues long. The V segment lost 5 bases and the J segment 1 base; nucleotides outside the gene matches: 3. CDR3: CASRWTGGSYEQYF. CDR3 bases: TGTGCCAGCAGGTGGACAGGGGGGTCCTACGAGCAGTACTTC.

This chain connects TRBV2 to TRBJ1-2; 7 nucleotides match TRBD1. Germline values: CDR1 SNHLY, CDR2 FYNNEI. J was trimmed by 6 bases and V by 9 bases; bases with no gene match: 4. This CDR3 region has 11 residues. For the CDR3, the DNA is TGTGCCAGGAGACAGGGACATGGCTACACCTTC. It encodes CARRQGHGYTF.

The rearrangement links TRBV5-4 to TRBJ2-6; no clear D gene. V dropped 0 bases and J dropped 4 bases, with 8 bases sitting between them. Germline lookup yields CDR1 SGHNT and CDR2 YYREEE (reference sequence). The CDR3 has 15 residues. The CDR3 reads CASSLVASGANVLTF. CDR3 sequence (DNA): TGTGCCAGCAGCTTGGTCGCGTCCGGGGCCAACGTCCTGACTTTC.

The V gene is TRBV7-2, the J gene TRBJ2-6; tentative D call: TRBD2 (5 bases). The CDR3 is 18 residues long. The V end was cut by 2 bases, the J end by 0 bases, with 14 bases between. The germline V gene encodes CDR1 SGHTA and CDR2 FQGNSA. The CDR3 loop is CASSLLSPSPSGANVLTF. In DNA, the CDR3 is TGTGCCAGCAGCTTATTGTCCCCTAGCCCCTCTGGGGCCAACGTCCTGACTTTC.